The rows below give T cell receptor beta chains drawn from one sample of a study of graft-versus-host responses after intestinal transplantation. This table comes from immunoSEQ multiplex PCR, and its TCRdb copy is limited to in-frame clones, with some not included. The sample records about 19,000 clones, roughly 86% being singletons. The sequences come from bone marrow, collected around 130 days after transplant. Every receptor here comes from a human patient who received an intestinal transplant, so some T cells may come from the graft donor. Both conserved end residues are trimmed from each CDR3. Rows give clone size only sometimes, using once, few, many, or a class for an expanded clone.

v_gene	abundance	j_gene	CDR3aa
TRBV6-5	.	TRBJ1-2	ASSYGQTNGYT
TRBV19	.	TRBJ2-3	ASSMGGTSGKDTQY
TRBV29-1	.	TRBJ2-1	SVESWDEQF
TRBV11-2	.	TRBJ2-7	ARGDVGQGPPYEQY
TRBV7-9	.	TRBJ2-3	ASMYRPDTQY
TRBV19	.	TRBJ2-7	ASSGGLARTPEQY
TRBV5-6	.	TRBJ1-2	ASSWVGQGVNYGYT
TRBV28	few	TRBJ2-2	ASSPRVGTGELF
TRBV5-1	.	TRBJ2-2	ASSLPGTGTGELF
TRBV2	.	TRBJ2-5	ASSGPGDRGNFETQY
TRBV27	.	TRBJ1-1	ASSLYPQEPPRDTEAF
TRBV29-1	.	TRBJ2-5	SVELWGSGTETQY
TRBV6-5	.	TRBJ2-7	ASSTSTGQDEQY
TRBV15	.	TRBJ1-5	ATSRSGGGSNQPQH
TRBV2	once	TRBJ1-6	ASSPSGLFYNSPLH
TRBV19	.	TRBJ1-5	ASSISYNQPQH
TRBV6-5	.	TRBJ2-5	ASSWGTEPLQETQY